This TCR beta chain was identified in a study of cytomegalovirus exposure and HLA in healthy donors. This clone was seen a handful of times. The study ran its PCR with 60 Vbeta and 13 Jbeta primers. TCRdb keeps only in-frame clones here, not all; method: immunoSEQ multiplex PCR. The table has some 57,000 clones, more than 70% seen once. This receptor was taken from a man between 25 and 39 years old in good health and CMV-seropositive. The sample consisted of PBMCs.

Here the CDR3 DNA reads TGTGCCAGCGAGCGGGACATCACCTACGAGCAGTACTTC. It specifies CASERDITYEQYF. The rearrangement uses TRBV6-1 and TRBJ2-7; D possibly corresponds to TRBD2 (7 bases). Between the trimmed V and J ends, which lost 8 bases and 2 bases, there was a span of 13 bases. The germline CDR1 and CDR2 sequences are MNHNS and SASEGT. The CDR3 has 13 amino acids.